The rows below give T cell receptor beta chains drawn from one sample of a study of identical twins. Each CDR3 protein is one row after TCRdb ran MiXCR on the 5' RACE reads. The repertoire holds about 240,000 distinct CDR3 sequences, with about 7.5% as singletons. This sample was also put to use in a study of yellow fever vaccine responses in identical twins.

The specimen sequenced was CD8+ T cells sorted from blood. All receptors come from a woman aged 18-30 years in good health. Both conserved end residues are part of each CDR3. Each record gives: D gene, V gene, clone size, J gene, CDR3 DNA, CDR3 protein. The D gene is left open where the match is weak. Clone size, where shown, is once, few, many, or a class for clones that have expanded.

>TRBD1|TRBV27|many|TRBJ1-1
TGTGCCACCTATACAGGGGGCAAGGTCACTGAAGCTTTCTTT
CATYTGGKVTEAFF
>TRBD2|TRBV11-1|.|TRBJ2-1
TGTGCCAGCAGCTTGCGACTAGCTCGCGGCGATGAGCAGTTCTTC
CASSLRLARGDEQFF
>TRBD2|TRBV12-5|few|TRBJ2-1
TGTGCTAGTGGTCAGAGCTCGGGAGGGATCAATGAGCAGTTCTTC
CASGQSSGGINEQFF
>.|TRBV6-4|.|TRBJ2-3
TGTGCCAGCAGTACGGGGGCCATGGGCGCAGATACGCAGTATTTT
CASSTGAMGADTQYF
>.|TRBV7-9|few|TRBJ2-2
TGTGCCAGCAGGGGGAGACCGAACACCGGGGAGCTGTTTTTT
CASRGRPNTGELFF
>.|TRBV29-1|many|TRBJ2-3
TGCAGCGTTGTGACTAACACAGATACGCAGTATTTT
CSVVTNTDTQYF
>.|TRBV12-3/TRBV12-4|.|TRBJ2-2
TGTGCCAGCAGTTTCTTGGGAACCGGGGAGCTGTTTTTT
CASSFLGTGELFF
>.|TRBV7-2|few|TRBJ2-3
TGTGCCAGCAGCTTAGATTCGGGGAGGTATACAGATACGCAGTATTTT
CASSLDSGRYTDTQYF
>.|TRBV12-5|.|TRBJ2-6
TGTGCTAGTGGTTTGCAGACGTCCCTCTCTGGGGCCAACGTCCTGACTTTC
CASGLQTSLSGANVLTF
>TRBD1|TRBV4-1|few|TRBJ2-2
TGCGCCAGCAGCCTCCCAAGGGGACAGGGGGCCACCGGGGAGCTGTTTTTT
CASSLPRGQGATGELFF
>TRBD2|TRBV20-1|.|TRBJ2-5
TGCAGTGCCGAGCCGGGACTAGCGGGGGGGGCTCTGCAAGAGACCCAGTACTTC
CSAEPGLAGGALQETQYF
>.|TRBV12-3/TRBV12-4|.|TRBJ1-2
TGTGCCAGCAGGCTAGTCGAAGGAGCAGACTACACCTTC
CASRLVEGADYTF
>.|TRBV2|few|TRBJ2-1
TGTGCCCGAAGGGGCGGTTTGGGTAATGAGCAGTTCTTC
CARRGGLGNEQFF
>TRBD2|TRBV6-1|.|TRBJ2-1
TGTGCCAGCAGTGAGTTAGCGGGAGCATTGCCTGAGCAGTTCTTC
CASSELAGALPEQFF
>TRBD2|TRBV20-1|few|TRBJ2-2
TGCAGTGCCACGCGGGGGGGCGGGATCCGGGAGCTGTTTTTT
CSATRGGGIRELFF
>TRBD2|TRBV2|.|TRBJ2-7
TGTGCCAGCATCGGGACTAGCGGGAGCAACTACGAGCAGTACTTC
CASIGTSGSNYEQYF
>TRBD1|TRBV7-6|.|TRBJ1-1
TGTGCCAGCAGCTTCCCACAGGGGGCGCGGACTGAAGCTTTCTTT
CASSFPQGARTEAFF
>TRBD2|TRBV3-1|few|TRBJ2-2
TGTGCCACCTCGACTAGCGGGAGGAAAGGCACCGGGGAGCTGTTTTTT
CATSTSGRKGTGELFF
>TRBD2|TRBV4-1|few|TRBJ2-5
TGCGCCAGCAGTCGGACTAGTTGGGAGACCCAGTACTTC
CASSRTSWETQYF
>.|TRBV5-6|few|TRBJ2-1
TGTGCCAGCAGCTTGGACATTTACAATGAGCAGTTCTTC
CASSLDIYNEQFF
>.|TRBV5-1|few|TRBJ2-7
TGCGCCAGCAGCTGGATAGGACCCTACGAGCAGTACTTC
CASSWIGPYEQYF
>TRBD2|TRBV20-1|.|TRBJ2-7
TGCAGTGCCTCCGGGACTAGCTTGTACGAGCAGTACTTC
CSASGTSLYEQYF
>.|TRBV12-3/TRBV12-4|.|TRBJ1-2
TGTGCCAGCAGGGGTCTAGGGACGGAAAATTCTAACTATGGCTACACCTTC
CASRGLGTENSNYGYTF
>TRBD2|TRBV11-1|.|TRBJ2-2
TGTGCCAGCAGCTTTTCGGGTAGCGGGAGGGTTCCGAACACCGGGGAGCTGTTTTTT
CASSFSGSGRVPNTGELFF
>TRBD1|TRBV6-1|many|TRBJ1-1
TGTGCCAGCAGGGGGACAGGGCGCACTGAAGCTTTCTTT
CASRGTGRTEAFF
>.|TRBV29-1|many|TRBJ1-2
TGCAGCGTTGACCAGGGTATTAGTTATGGCTACACCTTC
CSVDQGISYGYTF
>.|TRBV7-2|.|TRBJ2-5
TGTGCCAGCAGCTCCGGGACCCAGTACTTC
CASSSGTQYF
>.|TRBV23-1|few|TRBJ2-7
TGCGCCAGCAGTCAATCTGAAGTGTCGGCAATACCATTCGAGCAGTACTTC
CASSQSEVSAIPFEQYF
>.|TRBV5-1|many|TRBJ1-1
TGCGCCAGCAGCTTGGTCATGAACACTGAAGCTTTCTTT
CASSLVMNTEAFF
>.|TRBV5-5|many|TRBJ2-2
TGTGCCAGCAGCTTGGATGGGTTCACCGGGGAGCTGTTTTTT
CASSLDGFTGELFF
>TRBD2|TRBV28|few|TRBJ2-1
TGTGCCAGCAGTGGTCCGGGAGGGCCTAGGGATGAGCAGTTCTTC
CASSGPGGPRDEQFF
>TRBD2|TRBV2|.|TRBJ2-2
TGTGCCAGCAGTCCCCGGCTAGCGGAGTCGAACACCGGGGAGCTTTTTTTT
CASSPRLAESNTGELFF
>.|TRBV28|.|TRBJ1-1
TGTGCCAGCACCACTACGGGGAGCAGAGAGACTGAAGCTTTCTTT
CASTTTGSRETEAFF
>.|TRBV7-9|few|TRBJ1-2
TGTGCCAGCAGCTTAGAGCAAGGCAGATCCTATGGCTACACCTTC
CASSLEQGRSYGYTF
>TRBD1|TRBV13|.|TRBJ1-5
TGTGCCAGCATCCACTTCACCGGGACAGGGACCGAGTATCAGCCCCAGCATTTT
CASIHFTGTGTEYQPQHF
>.|TRBV5-1|many|TRBJ1-4
TGCGCCAGCAGCCACACAGGGAGAAGGGCTGAAAAACTGTTTTTT
CASSHTGRRAEKLFF
>.|TRBV6-5|.|TRBJ1-1
TGTGCCAGCAGTTACGGTCGTGGATCGATAACTGAAGCTTTCTTT
CASSYGRGSITEAFF
>TRBD2|TRBV12-3/TRBV12-4|many|TRBJ2-1
TGTGCCAGCAGTTCCTGGACTAGCGGGATTAGCTCCTACAATGAGCAGTTCTTC
CASSSWTSGISSYNEQFF
>.|TRBV28|.|TRBJ1-5
TGTGCCAGCACCCAGGGGTTTGGGCAGCCCCAGCATTTT
CASTQGFGQPQHF
>TRBD2|TRBV29-1|.|TRBJ2-5
TGCAGCGTTGGACTGCAGGCTAGCGGGGGCCAAGAGACCCAGTACTTC
CSVGLQASGGQETQYF
>.|TRBV11-1|few|TRBJ1-2
TGTGCCAGCAGCTCCTTAGGGGTTGACGGGACCCGCAACTATGGCTACACCTTC
CASSSLGVDGTRNYGYTF
>TRBD2|TRBV6-1|many|TRBJ2-1
TGTGCCAGCAGTGTGCGACTAGCGGGAGATCCCCAAAAATACAATGAGCAGTTCTTC
CASSVRLAGDPQKYNEQFF
>TRBD2|TRBV18|many|TRBJ2-5
TGTGCCAGTTCGCGACTAGCGGGAGGCCGGGGGCAAGAGACCCAGTACTTC
CASSRLAGGRGQETQYF
>TRBD2|TRBV5-8|.|TRBJ2-1
TGTGCCAGCAGCTTCGGGGGGGCGGGGAATGAGCAGTTCTTC
CASSFGGAGNEQFF
>.|TRBV11-2|few|TRBJ2-4
TGTGCCAGCAGCTTCGGGCCCTACGGGGAGGACATTCAGTACTTC
CASSFGPYGEDIQYF
>.|TRBV3-1|many|TRBJ1-3
TGTGCCAGCAGCCAAGACAGCAACTCTGGAAACACCATATATTTT
CASSQDSNSGNTIYF
>TRBD2|TRBV15|.|TRBJ2-1
TGTGCCACCAGCAGAGACAAAGCGGGGGGGCCCTACAATGAGCAGTTCTTC
CATSRDKAGGPYNEQFF
>.|TRBV12-3/TRBV12-4|many|TRBJ2-3
TGTGCCAGCAGTGAGGGTTCAGATACGCAGTATTTT
CASSEGSDTQYF
>.|TRBV27|.|TRBJ2-7
TGTGCCAGCAGTTTTAGTCGGACCTACGAGCAGTACTTC
CASSFSRTYEQYF
>.|TRBV29-1|few|TRBJ1-1
TGCAGCGTTGAAGGTCGGGGTCCAGAAAAGATTGAAGCTTTCTTT
CSVEGRGPEKIEAFF
>.|TRBV20-1|few|TRBJ2-3
TGCAGTGCTAGAGGAGATCCACAGGCAGATACGCAGTATTTT
CSARGDPQADTQYF
>TRBD2|TRBV28|few|TRBJ2-7
TGTGCCAGCAGTTTTGGGGGGGAGTATCACGAGCAGTACTTC
CASSFGGEYHEQYF
>TRBD2|TRBV27|many|TRBJ2-7
TGTGCCAGCAGTCCGGACACGCTAGCGGGGTACTACGAGCAGTACTTC
CASSPDTLAGYYEQYF
>TRBD1|TRBV7-9|once|TRBJ2-6
TGTGCCAGCAGCTCCACAGGGGATTCTGGGGCCAACGTCCTGACTTTC
CASSSTGDSGANVLTF
>.|TRBV5-1|few|TRBJ2-2
TGCGCCAGCAGCCCGGACACTTCGAACACCGGGGAGCTGTTTTTT
CASSPDTSNTGELFF
>.|TRBV9|many|TRBJ1-6
TGTGCCAGCAGCGTAGGGGATTATAATTCACCCCTCCACTTT
CASSVGDYNSPLHF
>.|TRBV3-1|many|TRBJ2-3
TGTGCCAGCAGCCAAGTGGGGGGAGGTGATACGCAGTATTTT
CASSQVGGGDTQYF
>TRBD2|TRBV9|.|TRBJ2-7
TGTGCCAGCAGCGGACTAGCGGGACACGAGCAGTACTTC
CASSGLAGHEQYF
>.|TRBV3-1|medium-sized|TRBJ2-1
TGTGCCAGCAGCGCAAATACGGAGTCCTACAATGAGCAGTTCTTC
CASSANTESYNEQFF